This entry lists 19 T cell receptor beta chains sequenced from one sample in a study of identical twins. TCRdb independently ran MiXCR on the 5' RACE reads; one entry per CDR3 protein. The sample holds 400,000 to 650,000 distinct CDR3 sequences, roughly a fifth seen once. This sample also appeared in a second study, on T cells expressing NK-cell markers.

Sequences were obtained from CD4+ T cells sorted from blood. The receptors shown here come from a woman younger than 30 in good health.

On this clonotype itself: A much larger clone is a single base away; this may be a read error. The J gene is TRBJ2-2, the V gene TRBV9, with D hard to call. Trimming shortened V by 3 bases and J by 1 base, and 7 bases separated the two germline ends. The CDR3 is 14 residues long. Germline CDR1 and CDR2: SGDLS and YYNGEE. The CDR3 loop is CASSGRMNTGELFF. The CDR3 nucleotides are TGTGCCAGCAGCGGACGGATGAACACCGGGGAGCTGTTTTTT.

This clonotype was picked up one time. The genes are TRBV7-2 and TRBJ2-5, with D perhaps TRBD1 (6 bases). Trimming removed 5 bases from V and 2 bases from J, with 12 bases in between. Germline V gene lookup returns CDR1 SGHTA and CDR2 FQGNSA. The CDR3 runs to 14 residues. In DNA form, the CDR3 reads TGTGCCAGCAGCATCTCGACAGGTCAAGAGACCCAGTACTTC. This sequence encodes CASSISTGQETQYF.

This chain joins TRBV12-3 or TRBV12-4 and TRBJ2-7; the match to TRBD2 covers 7 bases. This CDR3 has 15 residues. Germline trimming cut 4 bases from V and 5 bases from J; bases unmatched to any gene: 11. CDR3 protein: CASSSWGGGRHEQYF. DNA for the CDR3: TGTGCCAGCAGTTCTTGGGGGGGAGGCCGGCACGAGCAGTACTTC.

This clonotype was seen only a few times. The chain links TRBV20-1 to TRBJ2-5; TRBD2 matches at 11 bases. CDR3 length: 15 amino acids. The junction had 6 bases not matched to a gene; V was cut back by 5 bases and J by 1 base. Germline CDR1 and CDR2: DFQATT and SNEGSKA (reference sequence). The CDR3 here is CSADLLAGAQETQYF. In nucleotides, the CDR3 is TGCAGTGCTGACCTACTAGCGGGGGCCCAAGAGACCCAGTACTTC.

The table lists this clonotype with a few counts. The J gene is TRBJ2-7, the V gene TRBV6-5; D assignment may be TRBD1 or TRBD2 (6 bases each). The CDR3 extends over 13 amino acids. V lost 4 bases to trimming and J lost 4 bases, with 11 bases between them. Looked up from germline, CDR1 is MNHEY and CDR2 is SVGAGI. This chain's CDR3 is CASSSWGAYEQYF. Here the CDR3 DNA reads TGTGCCAGCAGTTCATGGGGGGCTTACGAGCAGTACTTC.

The rearrangement uses TRBV25-1 and TRBJ2-5; possibly TRBD1 or TRBD2 for D (5 bases each). The germline V gene encodes CDR1 MGHDK and CDR2 SYGVNS. This CDR3 region has 13 residues. The V and J ends lost 10 bases and 5 bases respectively, with 17 bases between them. The CDR3 sequence: CATRDGAAETQYF. The DNA of the CDR3 is TGTGCCACCAGAGACGGGGCGGCTGAGACCCAGTACTTC. Filled out from reference TRBV25-1 and TRBJ2-5, the complete variable domain reads EADIYQTPRYLVIGTGKKITLECSQTMGHDKMYWYQQDPGMELHLIHYSYGVNSTEKGDLSSESTVSRIRTEHFPLTLESARPSHTSQYLCATRDGAAETQYFGPGTRLLVL.

The chain is built from TRBV20-1 and TRBJ2-3, with D tentatively TRBD2 (5 bases). CDR1 DFQATT and CDR2 SNEGSKA come from the germline V gene (reference sequence). Trimming removed 3 bases at V and 7 bases at J, with 14 bases between. This CDR3 region has 13 residues. Here the CDR3 reads CSARDFLGYTQYF. The CDR3 nucleotides read TGCAGTGCTAGGGACTTCCTCGGATATACGCAGTATTTT.

The chain employs TRBV14 and TRBJ2-1; D call uncertain. The V end lost 1 base, the J end lost 0 bases, and 10 bases lay between the germline ends. CDR1 and CDR2 from the germline V gene are SGHDN and FVKESK. The CDR3 is 16 amino acids. CDR3 nucleotide sequence: TGTGCCAGCAGCCAAGCCCGGGCGAGCTCCTACAATGAGCAGTTCTTC. Amino acid sequence: CASSQARASSYNEQFF.

The chain is built from TRBV7-3 and TRBJ2-3; no clear D gene. Germline loops: CDR1 SGHTA, CDR2 FQGTGA. This CDR3 has 14 amino acids. V was cut by 2 bases and J by 4 bases, with 10 bases left in between. DNA for the CDR3: TGTGCCAGCAGCTTAGCGGAGTGGTCAGATACGCAGTATTTT. Its translation is CASSLAEWSDTQYF.

The J gene is TRBJ1-4, the V gene TRBV6-6, with 7 bases aligning to TRBD1. Germline V gene sequence: CDR1 MNHNY, CDR2 SVGAGI (reference sequence). The CDR3 contains 12 residues. The V segment lost 5 bases and the J segment 10 bases; nucleotides outside the gene matches: 4. The CDR3 sequence: CASSTTGRKLFF. CDR3 nucleotides: TGTGCCAGCAGTACGACAGGGCGAAAACTGTTTTTT.

V is TRBV6-1 and J is TRBJ2-7; no reliable D call. The CDR3 covers 13 residues. Trimming removed 5 bases from V and 4 bases from J, with 12 bases in between. CDR1 and CDR2 from the germline V gene are MNHNS and SASEGT. The CDR3 DNA sequence: TGTGCCAGCAGTCCCAGGACGGGTTACGAGCAGTACTTC. Its translation: CASSPRTGYEQYF.

This clonotype has at least ten counts. The chain carries TRBV20-1 and TRBJ2-3; D not certain. This CDR3 has 12 amino acids. Trimming stripped 0 bases from V and 4 bases from J, with 5 bases between. From germline, CDR1 is DFQATT and CDR2 SNEGSKA (reference sequence). CDR3 residues: CSARDNADTQYF. In nucleotides, the CDR3 is TGCAGTGCTAGAGATAATGCAGATACGCAGTATTTT.

This clonotype was counted only a few times. CDR3 residues: CSARSGTSEYEQYF. The CDR3 DNA reads as TGCAGTGCTAGATCCGGGACTAGCGAATACGAGCAGTACTTC. The V call is TRBV20-1, the J call TRBJ2-7, with 10 bases aligning to TRBD2. This CDR3 comprises 14 residues. Germline assignment: CDR1 DFQATT and CDR2 SNEGSKA (reference sequence). The junction had 5 bases not matched to a gene; V was cut back by 2 bases and J by 4 bases.

Many counts were recorded for this clonotype. The chain is built from TRBV14 and TRBJ1-1; the D is unclear. CDR1 is SGHDN, CDR2 FVKESK, per germline. Between the trimmed V and J ends, which lost 2 bases and 4 bases, there was a span of 17 bases. The CDR3 covers 16 residues. The DNA of the CDR3 is TGTGCCAGCAGCCAATCGATAGGGCACGTGGGCACTGAAGCTTTCTTT. This sequence encodes CASSQSIGHVGTEAFF.

This clonotype was observed a handful of times. The J gene is TRBJ1-2, the V gene TRBV20-1, with a tentative D call TRBD1 (6 bases). Trimming took 4 bases from V and 5 from J, leaving 11 bases between them. Germline values: CDR1 DFQATT, CDR2 SNEGSKA (reference sequence). The CDR3 spans 12 residues. In DNA, the CDR3 is TGCAGTGCTATAGGACAGAGTTATGGCTACACCTTC. Protein: CSAIGQSYGYTF.

J is TRBJ2-3 and V is TRBV7-8; TRBD2 agrees at 14 bases. The CDR3 is 16 residues long. The V gene's germline CDR1 is SGHVS and CDR2 FQNEAQ. Losses at the gene ends were 5 bases for V and 3 bases for J; bases not matched to a gene: 4. CDR3: CASSARTSGRTDTQYF. Written as DNA, the CDR3 is TGTGCCAGCAGCGCCCGGACTAGCGGGAGGACAGATACGCAGTATTTT.

Only a few counts were recorded for this clonotype. V usage is TRBV6-1 and J usage is TRBJ2-3; TRBD1 might be the D (6 bases). This CDR3 has 14 amino acids. Germline assignment: CDR1 MNHNS and CDR2 SASEGT. Trimming removed 7 bases at V and 2 bases at J, with 13 bases between. The CDR3 DNA sequence: TGTGCCAGCACGACGGACAGAAACACAGATACGCAGTATTTT. Its translation: CASTTDRNTDTQYF.

This clonotype was seen only a few times. The chain uses TRBV20-1 and TRBJ1-1; D call uncertain. Germline CDR1 reads DFQATT; CDR2 reads SNEGSKA (reference sequence). The V end was cut by 6 bases, the J end by 0 bases, with 17 bases between. CDR3 length: 15 amino acids. The CDR3 nucleotides are TGCAGTGCCCCCCGACCACCAGACCTGAACACTGAAGCTTTCTTT. Protein sequence: CSAPRPPDLNTEAFF.

V is TRBV20-1 and J is TRBJ2-7; either TRBD1 or TRBD2 may supply D (6 bases each). V was clipped by 3 bases and J by 0 bases, with 12 bases between them. The CDR3 runs 14 residues. CDR1 is DFQATT, CDR2 SNEGSKA, per germline (reference sequence). CDR3 nucleotides: TGCAGTGCTAGCGGGGGCCGTTTCTCCTACGAGCAGTACTTC. The encoded protein is CSASGGRFSYEQYF.